These 17 T cell receptor beta chains share one sample of origin, sequenced in a study of shared clonotypes between healthy human individuals. The naive CD8 subset, CD45RO-negative cells positively selected for CCR7, excluded terminally differentiated effector memory CD45RA+ cells. Some clones are missing from TCRdb's copy, which holds only in-frame ones; the method was immunoSEQ multiplex PCR. The table records around 1,900,000 clones, just under 95% of them present only once. The sample consisted of naive CD8+ T cells from PBMCs. The receptors were gathered from a man younger than 35 in good health. Some clones in this sample may be carry-over from other donors' samples.

A note on this clone: Distinct nucleotide sequences in the sample also encode this CDR3. The chain links TRBV7-9 to TRBJ2-3; the D is unclear. CDR1 is SEHNR and CDR2 is FQNEAQ in the germline V gene (reference sequence). V lost 3 bases and J 2 bases, leaving 6 bases between the germline ends. The CDR3 totals 13 residues. The CDR3 DNA is TGTGCCAGCAGCTTGGTCTCCACAGATACGCAGTATTTT. Its protein is CASSLVSTDTQYF.

In this sample, this clone turned up once. The CDR3 spells CASSSTSGSVYEQFF. The CDR3 DNA reads TGTGCCAGCAGCTCCACTAGCGGGAGTGTGTATGAGCAGTTCTTC. V gene TRBV7-9 combines with J gene TRBJ2-1, with 11 nucleotides matching TRBD2. The J segment lost 8 bases and the V segment lost 4 bases, leaving 7 bases of the junction unmatched. The CDR3 is 15 amino acids. Germline assignment: CDR1 SEHNR and CDR2 FQNEAQ (reference sequence).

The V call is TRBV9, the J call TRBJ1-4, with no clear D. Germline V gene sequence: CDR1 SGDLS, CDR2 YYNGEE. This CDR3 comprises 14 residues. With 0 bases removed from V and 8 bases from J, the gap between germline ends came to 11 bases. CDR3 sequence reads: CASSVAQKSEKLFF. In DNA form, the CDR3 reads TGTGCCAGCAGCGTAGCCCAGAAGTCCGAAAAACTGTTTTTT.

Remarks on this clone: Other DNA sequences from this sample encode an identical CDR3 as well. The chain has TRBV9 and TRBJ2-3; D unclear. The CDR3 runs 15 residues. The germline V and J ends were trimmed by 0 bases and 0 bases, with 8 bases remaining between them. Germline CDR1 SGDLS, CDR2 YYNGEE. The CDR3 DNA follows: TGTGCCAGCAGCGTAGGTTCCGGGAGCACAGATACGCAGTATTTT. Amino acid sequence: CASSVGSGSTDTQYF.

This clone was recorded once. The rearrangement links TRBV6-1 to TRBJ1-1, with D unresolved. CDR3 size: 17 residues. Germline V gene lookup returns CDR1 MNHNS and CDR2 SASEGT. Trimming pared 3 bases from V and 4 bases from J, leaving 21 bases between. The CDR3 here is CASSEWFRGASLTEAFF. The CDR3 coding sequence is TGTGCCAGCAGTGAGTGGTTTAGAGGAGCCTCCCTCACTGAAGCTTTCTTT.

The chain employs TRBV27 and TRBJ2-3; D gene ambiguous. This CDR3 comprises 16 residues. Germline CDR1 reads MNHEY; CDR2 reads SMNVEV (reference sequence). V lost 4 bases to trimming and J lost 0 bases, with 14 bases between them. CDR3 sequence reads: CASSSRTISSTDTQYF. The CDR3 DNA reads TGTGCCAGCAGTTCCCGGACCATATCCAGCACAGATACGCAGTATTTT.

The V and J genes are TRBV27 and TRBJ2-2, with 8 bases identical to TRBD1. J gave up 4 bases and V 4 bases, and 2 bases lay outside the gene matches. This CDR3 is 14 amino acids long. Germline V gives CDR1 MNHEY, CDR2 SMNVEV (reference sequence). The CDR3, as DNA: TGTGCCAGCAGTTCCGACAGGGGCACCGGGGAGCTGTTTTTT. It translates to CASSSDRGTGELFF.

The chain is built from TRBV5-3 and TRBJ2-7; weak D call: TRBD2 (6 bases). TRBV5-3 qualifies as an ORF whose function is uncertain. Trimming shortened V by 5 bases and J by 4 bases, and 28 bases separated the two germline ends. This CDR3 has 18 residues. CDR3 residues: CARSQASLRDDSPYEQYF. Here the CDR3 DNA reads TGTGCCAGAAGTCAGGCGAGTTTGCGGGACGACTCCCCTTACGAGCAGTACTTC.

The chain joins TRBV11-2 to TRBJ2-3; D unresolved. The CDR3 runs to 14 residues. Germline lookup yields CDR1 SGHAT and CDR2 FQNNGV. V lost 4 bases, J lost 2 bases, and 10 bases lay in between. For the CDR3, the DNA is TGTGCCAGCAGCTGGGCAGGTCACACAGATACGCAGTATTTT. As protein: CASSWAGHTDTQYF.

The chain combines TRBV2 with TRBJ2-3, with 9 bases fitting TRBD1. CDR1 is SNHLY and CDR2 is FYNNEI in the germline V gene. The J segment lost 3 bases and the V segment lost 6 bases, leaving 7 bases of the junction unmatched. The CDR3 has 15 residues. CDR3 in amino acids: CASSWTGVYTDTQYF. CDR3 DNA: TGTGCCAGCAGCTGGACAGGGGTTTATACAGATACGCAGTATTTT.

This chain uses TRBV4-3 with TRBJ2-4; D might be TRBD2 (6 bases). The CDR3 consists of 16 residues. Germline CDR1 reads LGHNA; CDR2 reads YSLEER. V lost 0 bases and J lost 0, with 9 bases in between. The CDR3 protein is CASSQEAGLAKNIQYF. CDR3 nucleotide sequence: TGCGCCAGCAGCCAAGAGGCGGGACTAGCCAAAAACATTCAGTACTTC.

The CDR3 DNA follows: TGTGCCAGCAGCAAAGGGGTCACCTTCTACGAGCAGTACTTC. This codes for CASSKGVTFYEQYF. J is TRBJ2-7 and V is TRBV21-1. TRBV21-1 is a pseudogene segment. This CDR3 comprises 14 residues.

The rearrangement uses TRBV7-9 and TRBJ2-1; tentatively, D is TRBD1 or TRBD2 (5 bases each). Trimming took 5 bases from V and 7 from J, leaving 18 bases between them. The CDR3 runs 15 residues. Germline CDR1 SEHNR, CDR2 FQNEAQ (reference sequence). The CDR3 bases are TGTGCCAGCAGCCCCCGGGACGCCGGCGGGAATGAGCAGTTCTTC. Translated, it gives CASSPRDAGGNEQFF.

The chain carries TRBV19 and TRBJ2-7; TRBD1 aligns across 11 bases. From germline, CDR1 is LNHDA and CDR2 SQIVND (reference sequence). This CDR3 comprises 13 residues. V shed 5 bases and J 7 bases; nucleotides not matched to a gene: 4. Written as DNA, the CDR3 is TGTGCCAGTAGTTATGGGACAGGGGGAGAGCAGTACTTC. Its protein product is CASSYGTGGEQYF.

The rearrangement links TRBV2 to TRBJ2-7; D may be TRBD2 (5 bases). Trimming took 3 bases from V and 2 from J, leaving 11 bases between them. This CDR3 region has 14 residues. CDR1 is SNHLY, CDR2 FYNNEI, per germline. The CDR3 here is CASSEKGLAYEQYF. The CDR3 DNA follows: TGTGCCAGCAGTGAGAAAGGACTCGCCTACGAGCAGTACTTC.

This clone was detected once. The chain recombines TRBV19 with TRBJ1-1, with 8 bases aligning to TRBD1. V trimming: 3 bases; J trimming: 11 bases; junction bases outside the gene matches: 8. Looked up from germline, CDR1 is LNHDA and CDR2 is SQIVND (reference sequence). The CDR3 length is 13 residues. The CDR3 sequence is CASSIQGANHAFF. The CDR3 nucleotides are TGTGCCAGTAGTATCCAGGGGGCGAATCACGCTTTCTTT.

The chain carries TRBV5-1 and TRBJ2-7, with 10 bases fitting TRBD2. With V trimmed by 4 bases and J by 0 bases, 4 bases remained unmatched. CDR1 and CDR2 from the germline V gene are SGHRS and YFSETQ. The CDR3 has 15 residues. For the CDR3, the DNA is TGCGCCAGCAGCGAGGGACTAGCGAGCTCCTACGAGCAGTACTTC. Its protein product is CASSEGLASSYEQYF.